This T cell receptor (beta chain) was identified during a study of cytomegalovirus exposure and HLA in healthy donors. Germline V lookup: CDR1 SGHTA, CDR2 FQGNSA. V was trimmed by 2 bases and J by 8 bases, leaving 15 bases between them. CDR3 length equals 14 residues. As to this clone: Antigen: not known.

The study ran its PCR with 60 Vbeta and 13 Jbeta primers. Method: immunoSEQ multiplex PCR; TCRdb's copy keeps in-frame clones and lacks some. The sample includes around 150,000 clones, about three quarters of them seen just once. Findings and caveats of the study: When analyzed later, the rates of TCR association showed variation by HLA locus, with DRB1 the most and HLA-C the fewest. The study listed approximately 160 cytomegalovirus-associated TCR beta chains. As a later analysis showed, a missense DCLRE1C variant was linked to trimming of TCR beta V- and J-genes.

Sequences were obtained from PBMCs. The sequence derives from a woman between 50 and 59 years old in good health and CMV-seropositive. V usage is TRBV7-2 and J usage is TRBJ1-1, with D hard to call. The CDR3 protein is CASSLYQDTAEAFF. CDR3 DNA: TGTGCCAGCAGCTTATACCAAGACACCGCCGAAGCTTTCTTT.